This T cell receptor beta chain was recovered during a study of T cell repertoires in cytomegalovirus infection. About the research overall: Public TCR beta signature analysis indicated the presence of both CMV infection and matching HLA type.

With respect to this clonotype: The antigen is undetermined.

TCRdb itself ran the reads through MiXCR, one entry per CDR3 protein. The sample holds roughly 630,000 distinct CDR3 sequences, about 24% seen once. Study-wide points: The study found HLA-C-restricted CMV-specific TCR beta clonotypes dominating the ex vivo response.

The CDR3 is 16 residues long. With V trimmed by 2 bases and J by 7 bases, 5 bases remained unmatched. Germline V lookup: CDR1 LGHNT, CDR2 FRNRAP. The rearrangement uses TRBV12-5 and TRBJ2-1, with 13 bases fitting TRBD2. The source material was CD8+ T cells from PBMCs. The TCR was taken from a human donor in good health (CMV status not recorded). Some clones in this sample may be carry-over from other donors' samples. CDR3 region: CASGLPTSGGANEQFF. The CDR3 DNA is TGTGCTAGTGGTTTGCCTACTAGCGGGGGGGCGAATGAGCAGTTCTTC. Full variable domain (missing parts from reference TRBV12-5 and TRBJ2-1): DARVTQTPRHKVTEMGQEVTMRCQPILGHNTVFWYRQTMMQGLELLAYFRNRAPLDDSGMPKDRFSAEMPDATLATLKIQPSEPRDSAVYFCASGLPTSGGANEQFFGPGTRLTVL.